A single sample gave rise to the 20 T cell receptor beta chains below, sequenced in a study of neoadjuvant anti-PD-1 for oral cavity cancer. Libraries were prepared by immunoSEQ multiplex PCR; TCRdb keeps only in-frame clonotypes and omits some of them. The data hold roughly 15,000 clones, with about 71% observed a single time. Described time point: after neoadjuvant nivolumab, at surgical resection. Here the sequenced sample was PBMCs, taken after nivolumab (anti-PD-1) treatment. These receptors all come from a person aged 40 to 85 with oral cavity squamous cell carcinoma.

Only one count was recorded for this clone. The chain combines TRBV6-6 with TRBJ2-1; 12 bases map to TRBD2. With V trimmed by 7 bases and J by 14 bases, 9 bases remained unmatched. This CDR3 is 13 amino acids long. CDR1 and CDR2 from the germline V gene are MNHNY and SVGAGI (reference sequence). The CDR3 DNA reads as TGTGCCAGCACCCCTCTAGCGGGAGGGTATAAGTTCTTC. Its protein product is CASTPLAGGYKFF.

The rearrangement uses TRBV10-1 and TRBJ2-3; the D is unclear. Trimming took 3 bases from V and 3 from J, leaving 7 bases between them. Germline values: CDR1 WNHNN, CDR2 SYGVQD (reference sequence). The CDR3 contains 13 residues. This CDR3 is CASSEELTDTQYF. DNA for the CDR3: TGCGCCAGCAGTGAAGAGCTTACAGATACGCAGTATTTT.

The chain links TRBV6-1 to TRBJ1-3; D is unclear. Looked up from germline, CDR1 is MNHNS and CDR2 is SASEGT. The V and J ends lost 1 base and 0 bases respectively, with 7 bases between them. The CDR3 covers 15 residues. For the CDR3, the DNA is TGTGCCAGCAGTGAAGAGGAAAGCTCTGGAAACACCATATATTTT. Its protein product is CASSEEESSGNTIYF.

The genes are TRBV19 and TRBJ1-4; 8 bases are a match to TRBD1. The germline gives CDR1 LNHDA, CDR2 SQIVND (reference sequence). This CDR3 is 13 amino acids long. J gave up 4 bases and V 6 bases, and 1 base lay outside the gene matches. The CDR3 DNA sequence: TGTGCCAGTAGCGGACAGGGTAATGAAAAACTGTTTTTT. Its protein is CASSGQGNEKLFF. Filled out from reference TRBV19 and TRBJ1-4, the complete variable domain reads DGGITQSPKYLFRKEGQNVTLSCEQNLNHDAMYWYRQDPGQGLRLIYYSQIVNDFQKGDIAEGYSVSREKKESFPLTVTSAQKNPTAFYLCASSGQGNEKLFFGSGTQLSVL.

J is TRBJ2-2 and V is TRBV7-3; D uncertain. Per germline, CDR1 SGHTA and CDR2 FQGTGA. V shed 4 bases and J shed 0 bases, with 3 bases lying between them. This CDR3 is 13 amino acids long. The CDR3: CASSSTNTGELFF. The CDR3 nucleotides read TGTGCCAGCAGCTCCACGAACACCGGGGAGCTGTTTTTT.

This clone has a single count. The CDR3, as DNA: TGTGCCAGCAGTGAAGCGTCTTTGGCCGGCGGGGCCAACGTCCTGACTTTC. This translates into CASSEASLAGGANVLTF. The genes are TRBV6-1 and TRBJ2-6; D unclear. This CDR3 has 17 residues. The germline V gene encodes CDR1 MNHNS and CDR2 SASEGT. V was shortened by 0 bases and J by 4 bases, with 13 bases between the two germline ends.

Regarding this clone: The junction departs from the called germline gene at one end, perhaps through a read error. The J gene is TRBJ2-5, the V gene TRBV5-4; D unclear. Germline CDR1 SGHNT, CDR2 YYREEE (reference sequence). This CDR3 contains 14 residues. DNA for the CDR3: TGTGCCAGCAGCTTGGAGAAGCTACAAGGGACCCAGTACTTC. Residues: CASSLEKLQGTQYF. The full variable domain, its missing parts supplied by reference TRBV5-4 and TRBJ2-5, is ETGVTQSPTHLIKTRGQQVTLRCSSQSGHNTVSWYQQALGQGPQFIFQYYREEENGRGNFPPRFSGLQFPNYSSELNVNALELDDSALYLCASSLEKLQGTQYFGPGTRLLVL.

The chain combines TRBV15 with TRBJ2-6; D call uncertain. Germline V gene data show CDR1 as LNHNV and CDR2 as YYDKDF (reference sequence). Trimming removed 0 bases at V and 0 bases at J, with 3 bases between. This CDR3 comprises 15 residues. The chain's CDR3 is CATSRERSGANVLTF. The CDR3 DNA is TGTGCCACCAGCAGAGAACGCTCTGGGGCCAACGTCCTGACTTTC.

This clone was counted only a few times. The chain employs TRBV4-2 and TRBJ1-2, with TRBD1 matching over 8 bases. V gave up 0 bases and J gave up 4 bases; unmatched junction bases: 7. Germline CDR1 is LGHNA and CDR2 is YNFKEQ. The CDR3 runs 16 residues. CDR3 coding DNA: TGTGCCAGCAGCCAAGATAGTCGACAGGGGCCCTATGGCTACACCTTC. Translated, it gives CASSQDSRQGPYGYTF.

About this clone itself: The junction departs from germline at one end; a sequencing error may be responsible. The chain employs TRBV7-7 and TRBJ1-1; unclear D gene. The CDR3 has 13 residues. Germline-derived CDR1 and CDR2 are SSHAT and FNYEAQ (reference sequence). The CDR3 DNA reads as TGTGCTAGCAGCTTAGATCCGAACACTGAAGCTTTCTTT. Encoded protein: CASSLDPNTEAFF.

The genes are TRBV7-9 and TRBJ1-1; D remains unclear. Germline lookup yields CDR1 SEHNR and CDR2 FQNEAQ (reference sequence). Trimming pared 1 base from V and 7 bases from J, leaving 4 bases between. The CDR3 has 11 amino acids. The CDR3 coding sequence is TGTGCCAGCAGCTTAGAGGTTGAAGCTTTCTTT. Amino acids: CASSLEVEAFF.

This chain links TRBV28 with TRBJ1-2, with 8 bases lining up with TRBD1. Germline assignment: CDR1 MDHEN and CDR2 SYDVKM. The CDR3 covers 14 residues. J gave up 4 bases and V 5 bases, and 6 bases lay outside the gene matches. CDR3 in DNA: TGTGCCAGCAGTATAACTACAGGGGGCTATGGCTACACCTTC. This translates into CASSITTGGYGYTF.

The chain recombines TRBV27 with TRBJ2-3; the match to TRBD2 covers 12 bases. V was pared by 4 bases and J by 4 bases, with 9 bases of the junction left unmatched. The germline gives CDR1 MNHEY, CDR2 SMNVEV (reference sequence). The CDR3 contains 17 residues. The CDR3, as DNA: TGTGCCAGCAGTTCGACCCGACTAGCGGGAGTGCCAGATACGCAGTATTTT. Its translation is CASSSTRLAGVPDTQYF.

This clone is labeled medium-sized (0.01 to 0.1%). The chain recombines TRBV7-9 with TRBJ1-2; D ambiguous. The CDR3 is 12 amino acids. Trimming shortened V by 5 bases and J by 4 bases, and 8 bases separated the two germline ends. Per germline, CDR1 SEHNR and CDR2 FQNEAQ (reference sequence). CDR3 loop: CASSPKVYGYTF. CDR3 DNA: TGTGCCAGCAGCCCTAAAGTCTATGGCTACACCTTC.

The chain employs TRBV9 and TRBJ2-7, with D tentatively TRBD1 (6 bases). V was pared by 3 bases and J by 5 bases, with 18 bases between. This CDR3 has 15 residues. Looked up from germline, CDR1 is SGDLS and CDR2 is YYNGEE. The CDR3 here is CASSARGRGSDEQYF. The CDR3 DNA is TGTGCCAGCAGCGCCCGGGGCAGGGGCTCTGACGAGCAGTACTTC.

V usage is TRBV15 and J usage is TRBJ2-1; 8 positions match TRBD2. The V segment lost 3 bases and the J segment 14 bases; nucleotides outside the gene matches: 6. Germline assignment: CDR1 LNHNV and CDR2 YYDKDF (reference sequence). The CDR3 has 12 amino acids. The CDR3 sequence: CATSRESGSEFF. CDR3 DNA: TGTGCCACCAGCAGGGAAAGCGGGAGCGAGTTCTTC.

This clone was detected only once. V gene TRBV6-5 combines with J gene TRBJ1-1, with 8 bases aligning to TRBD1. The CDR3 is 14 amino acids. The J segment lost 2 bases and the V segment lost 6 bases, leaving 5 bases of the junction unmatched. Germline V gene sequence: CDR1 MNHEY, CDR2 SVGAGI. The CDR3 sequence: CASSPGTGNTEAFF. CDR3 DNA: TGTGCCAGCAGCCCCGGGACAGGCAACACTGAAGCTTTCTTT.

The chain carries TRBV27 and TRBJ2-4, with D possibly being TRBD1 or TRBD2 (5 bases each). CDR3 length: 15 residues. CDR1 MNHEY and CDR2 SMNVEV come from the germline V gene (reference sequence). The V end lost 3 bases, the J end lost 3 bases, and 12 bases lay between the germline ends. The CDR3 DNA is TGTGCCAGCAGTTTCTTAAGGGGAGACAAAAACATTCAGTACTTC. Translating gives CASSFLRGDKNIQYF.

J is TRBJ2-3 and V is TRBV10-3; D uncertain. The CDR3 runs to 13 residues. Per germline, CDR1 ENHRY and CDR2 SYGVKD. V was trimmed by 11 bases and J by 3 bases, leaving 15 bases between them. In nucleotides, the CDR3 is TGTGCCGCCAATCGACAAGAAACAGATACGCAGTATTTT. Its translation is CAANRQETDTQYF.

V and J are TRBV6-1 and TRBJ1-4; tentative D call: TRBD1 (5 bases). V dropped 7 bases and J dropped 4 bases, with 16 bases sitting between them. Germline V gene data show CDR1 as MNHNS and CDR2 as SASEGT. The CDR3 is 15 amino acids. CDR3 protein: CASTTGGGSNEKLFF. The CDR3 DNA reads as TGTGCCAGCACCACGGGGGGGGGTAGTAATGAAAAACTGTTTTTT.